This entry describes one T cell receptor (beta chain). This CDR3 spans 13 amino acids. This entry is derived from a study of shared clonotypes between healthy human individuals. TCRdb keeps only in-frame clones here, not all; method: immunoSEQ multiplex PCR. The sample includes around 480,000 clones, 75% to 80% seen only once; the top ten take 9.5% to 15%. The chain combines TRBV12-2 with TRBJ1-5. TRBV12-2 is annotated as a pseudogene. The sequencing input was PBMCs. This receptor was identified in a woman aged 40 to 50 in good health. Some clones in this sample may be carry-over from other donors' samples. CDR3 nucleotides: TGTGCAAGTCGCTCCAGTATTTTTATCAGTAGGCATTTT. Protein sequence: CASRSSIFISRHF.